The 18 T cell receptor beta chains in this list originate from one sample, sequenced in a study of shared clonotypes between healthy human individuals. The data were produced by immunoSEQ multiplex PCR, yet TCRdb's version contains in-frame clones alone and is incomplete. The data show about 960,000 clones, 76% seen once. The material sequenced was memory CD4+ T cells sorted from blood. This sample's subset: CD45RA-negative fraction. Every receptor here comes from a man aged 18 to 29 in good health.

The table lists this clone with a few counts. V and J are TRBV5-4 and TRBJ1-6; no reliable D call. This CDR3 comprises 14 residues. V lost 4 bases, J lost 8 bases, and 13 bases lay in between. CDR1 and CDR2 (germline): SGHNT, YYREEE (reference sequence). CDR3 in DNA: TGTGCCAGCAGCGAAAGTTTTCCGCATTCACCCCTCCACTTT. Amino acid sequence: CASSESFPHSPLHF.

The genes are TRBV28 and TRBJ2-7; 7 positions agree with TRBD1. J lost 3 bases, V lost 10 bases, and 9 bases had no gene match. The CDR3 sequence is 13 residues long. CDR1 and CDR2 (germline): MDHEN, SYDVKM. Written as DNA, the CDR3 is TGTGCCACGGAACTTCCAGGGGGCTACGAGCAGTACTTC. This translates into CATELPGGYEQYF.

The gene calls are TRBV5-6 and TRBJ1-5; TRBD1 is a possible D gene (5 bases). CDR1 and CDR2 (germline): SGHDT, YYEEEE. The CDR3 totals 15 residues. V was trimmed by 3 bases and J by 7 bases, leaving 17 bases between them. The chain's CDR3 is CASSSTGTVTQPQHF. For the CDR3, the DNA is TGTGCCAGCAGCTCAACCGGGACCGTCACACAGCCCCAGCATTTT.

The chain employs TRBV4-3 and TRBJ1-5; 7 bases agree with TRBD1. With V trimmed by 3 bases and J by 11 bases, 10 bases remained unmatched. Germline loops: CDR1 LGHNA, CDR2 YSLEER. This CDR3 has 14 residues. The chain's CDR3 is CASSQTQGGSAQHF. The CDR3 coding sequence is TGCGCCAGCAGCCAGACTCAGGGGGGATCAGCCCAGCATTTT.

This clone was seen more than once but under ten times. CDR3 nucleotide sequence: TGTGCCTGGAGTGTACCGTGGGGTGAAGCTTTCTTT. Its translation is CAWSVPWGEAFF. The J gene is TRBJ1-1, the V gene TRBV30, with D unresolved. The germline V gene has CDR1 GTSNPN and CDR2 SVGIG (reference sequence). V dropped 0 bases and J dropped 7 bases, with 9 bases sitting between them. CDR3 size: 12 residues. Together with reference TRBV30 and TRBJ1-1, the CDR3 gives the full variable domain: SQTIHQWPATLVQPVGSPLSLECTVEGTSNPNLYWYRQAAGRGLQLLFYSVGIGQISSEVPQNLSASRPQDRQFILSSKKLLLSDSGFYLCAWSVPWGEAFFGQGTRLTVV.

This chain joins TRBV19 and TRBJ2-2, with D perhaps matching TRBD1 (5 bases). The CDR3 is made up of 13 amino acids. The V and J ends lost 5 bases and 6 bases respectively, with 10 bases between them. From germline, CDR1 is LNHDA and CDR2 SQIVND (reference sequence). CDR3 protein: CASSPQGSGELFF. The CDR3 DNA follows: TGTGCCAGTAGTCCCCAGGGTTCCGGGGAGCTGTTTTTT.

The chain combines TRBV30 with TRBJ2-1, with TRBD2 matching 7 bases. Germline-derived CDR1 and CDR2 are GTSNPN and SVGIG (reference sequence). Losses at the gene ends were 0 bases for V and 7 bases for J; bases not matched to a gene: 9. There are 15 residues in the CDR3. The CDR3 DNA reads TGTGCCTGGAGTGTACGGGCGGGAGCAGGGAATGAGCAGTTCTTC. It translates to CAWSVRAGAGNEQFF.

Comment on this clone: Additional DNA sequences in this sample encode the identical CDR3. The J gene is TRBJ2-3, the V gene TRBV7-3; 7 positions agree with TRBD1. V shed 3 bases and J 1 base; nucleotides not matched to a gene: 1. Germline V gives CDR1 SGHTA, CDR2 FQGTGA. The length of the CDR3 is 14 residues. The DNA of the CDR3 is TGTGCCAGCAGCTTCACAGGGGGCACAGATACGCAGTATTTT. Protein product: CASSFTGGTDTQYF.

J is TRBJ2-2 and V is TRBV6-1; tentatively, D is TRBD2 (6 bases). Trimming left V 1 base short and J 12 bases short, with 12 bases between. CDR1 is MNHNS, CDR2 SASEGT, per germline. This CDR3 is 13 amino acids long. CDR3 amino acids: CASSEVGGWKLFF. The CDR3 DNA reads TGTGCCAGCAGTGAAGTGGGGGGATGGAAGCTGTTTTTT.

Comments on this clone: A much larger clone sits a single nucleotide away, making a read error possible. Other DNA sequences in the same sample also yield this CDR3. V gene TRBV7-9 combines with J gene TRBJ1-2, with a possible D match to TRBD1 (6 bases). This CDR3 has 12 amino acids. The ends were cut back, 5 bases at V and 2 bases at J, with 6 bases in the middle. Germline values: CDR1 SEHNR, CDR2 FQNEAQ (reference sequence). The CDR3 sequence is CASSQGNYGYTF. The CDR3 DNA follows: TGTGCCAGCAGCCAGGGGAACTATGGCTACACCTTC.

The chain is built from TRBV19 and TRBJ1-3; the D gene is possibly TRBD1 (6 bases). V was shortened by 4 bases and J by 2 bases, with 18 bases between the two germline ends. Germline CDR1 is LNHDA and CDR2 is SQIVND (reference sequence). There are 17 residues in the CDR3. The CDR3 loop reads CASSKPSAGATGNTIYF. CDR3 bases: TGTGCCAGTAGTAAACCTTCGGCAGGGGCAACTGGAAACACCATATATTTT.

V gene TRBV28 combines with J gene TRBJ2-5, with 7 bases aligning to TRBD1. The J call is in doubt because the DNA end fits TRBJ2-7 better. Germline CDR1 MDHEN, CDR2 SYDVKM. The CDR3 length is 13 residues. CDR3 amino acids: CASSWTGPYEQYF. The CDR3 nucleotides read TGTGCCAGCAGTTGGACAGGTCCCTACGAGCAGTACTTC.

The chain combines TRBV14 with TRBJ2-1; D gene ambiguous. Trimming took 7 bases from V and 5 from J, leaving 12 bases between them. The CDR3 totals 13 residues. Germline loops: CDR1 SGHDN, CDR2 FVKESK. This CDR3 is CASKDRVNNEQFF. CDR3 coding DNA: TGTGCCAGCAAGGATAGGGTGAACAATGAGCAGTTCTTC. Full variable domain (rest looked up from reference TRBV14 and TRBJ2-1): EAGVTQFPSHSVIEKGQTVTLRCDPISGHDNLYWYRRVMGKEIKFLLHFVKESKQDESGMPNNRFLAERTGGTYSTLKVQPAELEDSGVYFCASKDRVNNEQFFGPGTRLTVL.

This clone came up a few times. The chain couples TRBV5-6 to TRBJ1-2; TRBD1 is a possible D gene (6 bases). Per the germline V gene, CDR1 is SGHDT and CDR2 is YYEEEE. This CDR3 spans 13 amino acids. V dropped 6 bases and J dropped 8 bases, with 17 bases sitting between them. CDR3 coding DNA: TGTGCCAGCACCATCCACAGGGTCGGAGGCTACACCTTC. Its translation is CASTIHRVGGYTF. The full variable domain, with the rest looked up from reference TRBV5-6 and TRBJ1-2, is DAGVTQSPTHLIKTRGQQVTLRCSPKSGHDTVSWYQQALGQGPQFIFQYYEEEERQRGNFPDRFSGHQFPNYSSELNVNALLLGDSALYLCASTIHRVGGYTFGSGTRLTVV.

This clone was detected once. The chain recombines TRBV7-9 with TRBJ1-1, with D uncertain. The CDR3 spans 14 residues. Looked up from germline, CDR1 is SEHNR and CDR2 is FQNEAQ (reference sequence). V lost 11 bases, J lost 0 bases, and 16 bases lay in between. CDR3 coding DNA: TGTGCCTCTGGTAGGGCTTCCATGAACACTGAAGCTTTCTTT. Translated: CASGRASMNTEAFF.

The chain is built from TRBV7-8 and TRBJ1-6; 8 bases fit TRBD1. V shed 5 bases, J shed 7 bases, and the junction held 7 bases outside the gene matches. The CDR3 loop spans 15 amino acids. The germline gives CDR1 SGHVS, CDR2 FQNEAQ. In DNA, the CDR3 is TGTGCCAGCAGCCCAATGACAGGGGAGAATTCACCCCTCCACTTT. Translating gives CASSPMTGENSPLHF.

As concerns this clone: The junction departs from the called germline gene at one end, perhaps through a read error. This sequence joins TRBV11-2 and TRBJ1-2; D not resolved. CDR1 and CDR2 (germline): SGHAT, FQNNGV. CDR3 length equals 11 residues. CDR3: CASSFNGGSTF. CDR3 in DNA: TGTGCCAGCAGCTTCAATGGCGGCTCCACCTTC.

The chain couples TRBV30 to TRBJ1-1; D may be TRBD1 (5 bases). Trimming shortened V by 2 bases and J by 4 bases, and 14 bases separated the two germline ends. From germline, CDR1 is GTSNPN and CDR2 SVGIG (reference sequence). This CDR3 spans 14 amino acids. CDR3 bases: TGTGCCTGGAGTTTGGGGCCGGGGGGCACTGAAGCTTTCTTT. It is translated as CAWSLGPGGTEAFF.